Detailed here is one T cell receptor beta chain. V lost 2 bases, J lost 1 base, and 3 bases stayed unmatched. CDR1 MNHEY and CDR2 SMNVEV come from the germline V gene (reference sequence). The CDR3 loop spans 15 amino acids. The sample comes from a study of blood T cell repertoires in COVID-19. On the study more broadly: The United States, Italy and Spain provided the acute and convalescent COVID-19 samples. PBMCs, B-cell-depleted T cells, or T cells provided the cDNA or gDNA that made up the material.

Methods used by the authors: Reference gene primers were amplified, and this amplification served to estimate nucleated cell counts. Repertoires were generated with immunoSEQ multiplex PCR, while TCRdb's copy carries only in-frame clones and drops some. From that table come the V and J calls and clone size; the DNA was used to work out D and trimming. The sample carries under 60,000 clones, 80% to 90% recorded once. Sequencing used peripheral blood. This receptor was obtained from a man in his sixties with acute or convalescent COVID-19. The rearrangement uses TRBV27 and TRBJ2-5; 8 bases are shared with TRBD1. The CDR3 sequence: CASSLRDRTQETQYF. The CDR3, as DNA: TGTGCCAGCAGTTTAAGGGACAGGACCCAAGAGACCCAGTACTTC.